Each of the 3 T cell receptor beta chains below was sequenced from the same sample in a study of long-term antiretroviral therapy in people with HIV. Researchers report immunoSEQ v3.0 was run at survey level. Profiled with immunoSEQ multiplex PCR; TCRdb holds only in-frame clones, not every one. The repertoire holds about 39,000 clones, with about 80% as singletons. The sample in question was unsorted PBMCs, obtained 0.6 years after starting antiretroviral therapy. The source of these receptors is a man between 18 and 35 years old with HIV.

This chain links TRBV6-6 with TRBJ2-5; D gene uncertain. Trimming left V 8 bases short and J 2 bases short, with 15 bases between. The CDR3 totals 14 residues. Germline CDR1 and CDR2: MNHNY and SVGAGI (reference sequence). CDR3 DNA: TGTGCCAGCGTGGCCCTAGGCCTACAAGAGACCCAGTACTTC. Translated: CASVALGLQETQYF.

This rearrangement joins TRBV18 to TRBJ2-1; D remains ambiguous. CDR1 and CDR2 from the germline V gene are KGHSH and LQKENI. The CDR3 contains 14 residues. The V end was cut by 5 bases, the J end by 4 bases, with 12 bases between. CDR3 DNA: TGTGCCAGCTCAGCTACTAAATTGTACAATGAGCAGTTCTTC. Protein: CASSATKLYNEQFF.

The J gene is TRBJ2-2, the V gene TRBV7-2; D remains unclear. Deletions cut 3 bases from V and 3 bases from J, with 2 bases between. CDR3 length: 12 residues. Germline assignment: CDR1 SGHTA and CDR2 FQGNSA. The CDR3 reads CASSFDTGELFF. The CDR3 DNA sequence: TGTGCCAGCAGCTTTGACACCGGGGAGCTGTTTTTT. The variable domain in full, completed from reference TRBV7-2 and TRBJ2-2, reads GAGVSQSPSNKVTEKGKDVELRCDPISGHTALYWYRQSLGQGLEFLIYFQGNSAPDKSGLPSDRFSAERTGGSVSTLTIQRTQQEDSAVYLCASSFDTGELFFGEGSRLTVL.